These 11 T cell receptor beta chains came from one sample sequenced in a study of T cell clonotyping in hematopoietic cell transplantation. TCRdb keeps only in-frame clones here, not all; method: immunoSEQ multiplex PCR. The sample holds approximately 9,000 clones, approximately 84% seen once. The time point is: recipient sample about 28 days before transplant, after cytoreduction. The sequences come from peripheral blood mononuclear cells, collected before stem cell transplant. These receptors all stem from an older woman with acute myeloid leukemia. Some clones in this sample may be carry-over from other donors' samples.

V usage is TRBV7-8 and J usage is TRBJ2-3; 8 bases align to TRBD2. Germline CDR1 is SGHVS and CDR2 is FQNEAQ. V dropped 1 base and J dropped 3; count of bases not matched to a gene: 9. This CDR3 comprises 17 residues. CDR3 DNA: TGTGCCAGCAGCTTAGAAGGAGAGACGGGAGGGACAGATACGCAGTATTTT. Encoded protein: CASSLEGETGGTDTQYF.

The chain recombines TRBV5-8 with TRBJ2-3, with D hard to call. The CDR3 runs to 11 residues. From germline, CDR1 is SGHTS and CDR2 YDEGEE. The V and J ends lost 5 bases and 6 bases respectively, with 7 bases between them. This CDR3 is CASSSRDTQYF. The CDR3 DNA sequence: TGTGCCAGCAGTAGCAGGGATACGCAGTATTTT.

The V gene is TRBV11-3, the J gene TRBJ2-7; 8 positions match TRBD1. The trim removed 2 bases at V and 3 bases at J, leaving 6 bases unmatched. Germline V lookup: CDR1 SGHNT, CDR2 YENEEA. The CDR3 totals 15 residues. Here the CDR3 DNA reads TGTGCCAGCAGCTTAAGGGCAGGGGGCTTCTACGAGCAGTACGTC. This translates into CASSLRAGGFYEQYV.

This clone was counted only a few times. V gene TRBV19 combines with J gene TRBJ1-1, with D possibly TRBD1 on 6 matching bases. In germline, CDR1 is LNHDA, CDR2 SQIVND (reference sequence). Trimming took 3 bases from V and 0 from J, leaving 14 bases between them. CDR3 length equals 16 residues. The CDR3, as DNA: TGTGCCAGTAGTATTCAACAGGGAGCCGTGAACACTGAAGCTTTCTTT. This sequence encodes CASSIQQGAVNTEAFF.

This chain joins TRBV5-1 and TRBJ2-7; 7 bases fit TRBD2. The CDR3 totals 14 residues. The germline V gene has CDR1 SGHRS and CDR2 YFSETQ. The junction had 6 bases not matched to a gene; V was cut back by 1 base and J by 5 bases. The CDR3 DNA reads TGCGCCAGCAGCTTGTATGGGAGGGCCGACGAGCAGTACGTC. This codes for CASSLYGRADEQYV.

The genes are TRBV29-1 and TRBJ2-3; 12 nucleotides match TRBD2. Looked up from germline, CDR1 is SQVTM and CDR2 is ANQGSEA. V shed 6 bases and J 1 base; nucleotides not matched to a gene: 5. CDR3 length: 15 amino acids. CDR3 nucleotides: TGCAGCGTCGAACTAGCGGGGGGAGGCACAGATACGCAGTATTTT. Encoded protein: CSVELAGGGTDTQYF.

The gene calls are TRBV10-2 and TRBJ2-7, with D maybe TRBD2 (6 bases). Germline V gene lookup returns CDR1 WSHSY and CDR2 SAAADI. This CDR3 region has 16 residues. Deletions cut 1 base from V and 6 bases from J, with 19 bases between. CDR3 amino acids: CASSEWELTVGGEQYF. Written as DNA, the CDR3 is TGCGCCAGCAGTGAGTGGGAACTGACGGTGGGGGGCGAGCAGTACTTC.

Only one count was recorded for this clone. V and J are TRBV19 and TRBJ2-5, with TRBD1 matching 7 bases. The CDR3 contains 15 residues. Germline V gives CDR1 LNHDA, CDR2 SQIVND (reference sequence). The J segment lost 2 bases and the V segment lost 5 bases, leaving 8 bases of the junction unmatched. In nucleotides, the CDR3 is TGTGCCAGTAGTGGAAACAGGGGCCGACAAGAGACCCAGTACTTC. Amino acids: CASSGNRGRQETQYF.

The chain links TRBV29-1 to TRBJ2-7; 7 bases line up with TRBD1. Germline V CDR1 and CDR2: SQVTM, ANQGSEA. The CDR3 sequence is 14 residues long. V shed 8 bases and J 0 bases; nucleotides not matched to a gene: 10. Here the CDR3 DNA reads TGCAGCTACAGGGGACCCTCGAGCTCCTACGAGCAGTACTTC. Translated: CSYRGPSSSYEQYF.

The V and J genes are TRBV5-6 and TRBJ2-7; the D gene is possibly TRBD1 (5 bases). Germline-derived CDR1 and CDR2 are SGHDT and YYEEEE. The CDR3 is 14 amino acids. V gave up 3 bases and J gave up 4 bases, with 14 bases separating them. CDR3 sequence: CASSSEFRAYEQYF. DNA for the CDR3: TGTGCCAGCAGCTCGGAATTCAGGGCTTACGAGCAGTACTTC.

The V and J genes are TRBV5-6 and TRBJ2-2, with a weak D call TRBD1 (6 bases). This CDR3 has 14 residues. The V end was cut by 6 bases, the J end by 3 bases, with 12 bases between. Germline-derived CDR1 and CDR2 are SGHDT and YYEEEE. This chain's CDR3 is CASTTDRYTGELFF. CDR3 coding DNA: TGTGCCAGCACCACGGACAGATACACCGGGGAGCTGTTTTTT.